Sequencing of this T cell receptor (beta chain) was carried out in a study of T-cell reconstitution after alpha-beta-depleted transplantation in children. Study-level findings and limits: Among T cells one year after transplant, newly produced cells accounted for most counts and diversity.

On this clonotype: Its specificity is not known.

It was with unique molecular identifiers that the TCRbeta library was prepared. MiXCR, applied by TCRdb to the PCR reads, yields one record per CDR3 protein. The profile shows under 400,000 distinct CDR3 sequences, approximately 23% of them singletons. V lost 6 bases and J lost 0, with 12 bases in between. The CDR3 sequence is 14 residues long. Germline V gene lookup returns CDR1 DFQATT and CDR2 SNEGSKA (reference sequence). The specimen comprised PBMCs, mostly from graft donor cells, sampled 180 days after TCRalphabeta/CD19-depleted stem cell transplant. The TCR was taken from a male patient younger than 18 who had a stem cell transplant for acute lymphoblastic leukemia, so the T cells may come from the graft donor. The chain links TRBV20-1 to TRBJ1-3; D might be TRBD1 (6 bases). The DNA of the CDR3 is TGCAGTGCGTCAGACAGGACCTCTGGAAACACCATATATTTT. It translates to CSASDRTSGNTIYF.